Below are 3 T cell receptor beta chains sequenced from a single sample in a study of blood T cell repertoires in COVID-19. Produced via immunoSEQ multiplex PCR; TCRdb's table is partial and in-frame only. Among 110,000 or so clones listed, more than 80% were seen once. Sequencing input: peripheral blood. The receptors derive from an older man with active or convalescent COVID-19.

This rearrangement joins TRBV19 to TRBJ2-1; D is perhaps TRBD1 (6 bases). The germline V gene has CDR1 LNHDA and CDR2 SQIVND (reference sequence). Trimming stripped 6 bases from V and 0 bases from J, with 15 bases between. This CDR3 has 16 residues. The CDR3 DNA is TGTGCCAGTAGCCGGAATAGGGGGAGCTCCTACAATGAGCAGTTCTTC. Its protein is CASSRNRGSSYNEQFF. Full variable domain (rest looked up from reference TRBV19 and TRBJ2-1): DGGITQSPKYLFRKEGQNVTLSCEQNLNHDAMYWYRQDPGQGLRLIYYSQIVNDFQKGDIAEGYSVSREKKESFPLTVTSAQKNPTAFYLCASSRNRGSSYNEQFFGPGTRLTVL.

This clone was observed a single time. The CDR3 loop is CASSTQTGNTEAFF. The CDR3, as DNA: TGTGCCAGTAGTACCCAGACAGGGAACACTGAAGCTTTCTTT. The V call is TRBV19, the J call TRBJ1-1; TRBD1 might be the D (6 bases). The V end was cut by 4 bases, the J end by 1 base, with 10 bases between. The CDR3 has 14 residues. The germline V gene encodes CDR1 LNHDA and CDR2 SQIVND (reference sequence).

The V and J genes are TRBV11-3 and TRBJ2-1, with 7 positions matching TRBD2. The CDR3 loop spans 16 amino acids. CDR1 and CDR2 from the germline V gene are SGHNT and YENEEA. The ends lost 1 base at V and 0 bases at J; junction bases unmatched: 3. The CDR3 DNA reads as TGTGCCAGCAGCTTAGCCGGCGGGAGCTCCTACAATGAGCAGTTCTTC. It yields the protein CASSLAGGSSYNEQFF.